A single sample is the source of the 29 T cell receptor beta chains below, sequenced in a study of T cell responses to AZD1222 COVID-19 vaccine. Sequencing was performed with immunoSEQ multiplex PCR; in TCRdb, only in-frame clones are kept and a portion is missing. The sample shows over 150,000 clones, about 90% of them seen only once. The material sequenced was peripheral blood, taken on day 0 of MenACWY control vaccination. All receptors derive from an adult in good health.

The V call is TRBV2, the J call TRBJ2-3; D not resolved. V gave up 6 bases and J gave up 3 bases, with 16 bases separating them. Germline V lookup: CDR1 SNHLY, CDR2 FYNNEI. There are 15 residues in the CDR3. CDR3 bases: TGTGCCAGCAGCAAAAACCCTATGCTGACAGATACGCAGTATTTT. It translates to CASSKNPMLTDTQYF.

The V call is TRBV6-5, the J call TRBJ2-1; D might be TRBD1 (6 bases). This CDR3 spans 15 amino acids. The V end lost 2 bases, the J end lost 10 bases, and 18 bases lay between the germline ends. The germline V gene encodes CDR1 MNHEY and CDR2 SVGAGI. DNA for the CDR3: TGTGCCAGCAGTTACCGGGACACGGGGCCATGGGAGCAGTTCTTC. It translates to CASSYRDTGPWEQFF.

The CDR3: CASSKQGEDYGYTF. CDR3 bases: TGTGCCAGCAGCAAACAGGGTGAGGACTATGGCTACACCTTC. The chain is built from TRBV6-6 and TRBJ1-2; D possibly corresponds to TRBD1 (6 bases). The CDR3 length is 14 residues. V was trimmed by 6 bases and J by 3 bases, leaving 14 bases between them. Germline V CDR1 and CDR2: MNHNY, SVGAGI (reference sequence).

The chain employs TRBV7-9 and TRBJ2-7; D possibly corresponds to TRBD2 (5 bases). Per germline, CDR1 SEHNR and CDR2 FQNEAQ (reference sequence). The ends were cut back, 6 bases at V and 6 bases at J, with 18 bases in the middle. The CDR3 has 14 amino acids. The CDR3 spells CASSPQADSREQYF. The CDR3 bases are TGTGCCAGCAGTCCCCAAGCGGACTCACGCGAGCAGTACTTC.

This rearrangement joins TRBV7-8 to TRBJ2-7; no clear D gene. CDR3 size: 13 residues. Germline values: CDR1 SGHVS, CDR2 FQNEAQ. V lost 4 bases and J lost 1, with 8 bases in between. The CDR3: CASSSGLSYEQYF. CDR3 nucleotide sequence: TGTGCCAGCAGCTCCGGTCTTTCCTACGAGCAGTACTTC.

The J gene is TRBJ1-4, the V gene TRBV5-5, with D maybe TRBD1 (5 bases). Per germline, CDR1 SGHKS and CDR2 YYEKEE (reference sequence). The ends were cut back, 4 bases at V and 8 bases at J, with 21 bases in the middle. This CDR3 is 16 amino acids long. CDR3 nucleotides: TGTGCCAGCAGCCTGGTGGGGGTGTCGGTCGAAGAAAAACTGTTTTTT. Translating it yields CASSLVGVSVEEKLFF.

The chain employs TRBV9 and TRBJ1-5; weak D call: TRBD1 (6 bases). Germline assignment: CDR1 SGDLS and CDR2 YYNGEE. This CDR3 is built from 15 residues. V was shortened by 2 bases and J by 5 bases, with 14 bases between the two germline ends. The CDR3 spells CASSVAGGKDQPQHF. The CDR3 DNA sequence: TGTGCCAGCAGCGTGGCCGGGGGCAAGGATCAGCCCCAGCATTTT.

V and J are TRBV29-1 and TRBJ1-2; 7 bases align to TRBD1. J gave up 8 bases and V 6 bases, and 15 bases lay outside the gene matches. Germline V lookup: CDR1 SQVTM, CDR2 ANQGSEA. This CDR3 comprises 14 residues. This CDR3 is CSVPPLTGLEGYTF. As DNA, the CDR3 is TGCAGCGTGCCACCTTTGACAGGGCTGGAGGGCTACACCTTC. Based on the CDR3 plus reference TRBV29-1 and TRBJ1-2, the full variable domain is SAVISQKPSRDICQRGTSLTIQCQVDSQVTMMFWYRQQPGQSLTLIATANQGSEATYESGFVIDKFPISRPNLTFSTLTVSNMSPEDSSIYLCSVPPLTGLEGYTFGSGTRLTVV.

This sequence joins TRBV3-1 (or the pseudogene TRBV3-2) and TRBJ2-3; the match to TRBD2 covers 13 bases. CDR3 length equals 16 residues. V was clipped by 5 bases and J by 4 bases; unmatched bases: 6. Germline lookup yields CDR1 LGHDT and CDR2 YNNKEL (reference sequence). The CDR3 bases are TGTGCCAGCAGCATGAGACTAGCGGGAGGCCCAGATACGCAGTATTTT. Its protein is CASSMRLAGGPDTQYF.

The chain employs TRBV19 and TRBJ1-1, with D unresolved. This CDR3 is 13 amino acids long. Trimming left V 6 bases short and J 4 bases short, with 12 bases between. Germline CDR1 and CDR2: LNHDA and SQIVND (reference sequence). CDR3 in DNA: TGTGCCAGTAGCCGAGCCCCCAGCACTGAAGCTTTCTTT. Translated, it gives CASSRAPSTEAFF.

The V call is TRBV28, the J call TRBJ1-5; D is unclear. V lost 11 bases to trimming and J lost 5 bases, with 7 bases between them. Germline V CDR1 and CDR2: MDHEN, SYDVKM. CDR3 length: 10 residues. Here the CDR3 DNA reads TGTGCCGGCGGGGATCAGCCCCAGCATTTT. Its translation is CAGGDQPQHF.

The CDR3 loop reads CASSPTGPNSPLHF. CDR3 in DNA: TGTGCCAGCAGCCCTACAGGGCCCAATTCACCCCTCCACTTT. This rearrangement joins TRBV28 to TRBJ1-6; maybe TRBD1 (6 bases). Germline V gives CDR1 MDHEN, CDR2 SYDVKM. V shed 6 bases and J shed 7 bases, with 13 bases lying between them. The CDR3 spans 14 residues.

V usage is TRBV18 and J usage is TRBJ1-5; a weak D match, TRBD1 (6 bases). V gave up 1 base and J gave up 3 bases, with 10 bases separating them. This CDR3 spans 15 amino acids. Germline lookup yields CDR1 KGHSH and CDR2 LQKENI. The CDR3 DNA is TGTGCCAGCTCACCACTACAGGGAATCAATCAGCCCCAGCATTTT. It codes for CASSPLQGINQPQHF.

This chain joins TRBV5-1 and TRBJ2-1; 14 positions agree with TRBD2. CDR1 is SGHRS, CDR2 YFSETQ, per germline. V lost 5 bases to trimming and J lost 9 bases; unmatched junction nucleotides: 7. This CDR3 has 15 residues. The CDR3 DNA is TGCGCCAGCAGTCAGGGACTAGCGGGAGTTTTTGAGCAGTTCTTC. Translation: CASSQGLAGVFEQFF.

The chain employs TRBV14 and TRBJ2-1; the D gene is possibly TRBD1 (5 bases). This CDR3 spans 14 amino acids. Trimming cost V 3 bases and J 10 bases, with 16 bases left between them. CDR1 SGHDN and CDR2 FVKESK come from the germline V gene. The CDR3 nucleotides read TGTGCCAGCAGCCAGACAGCACCAAATCAGGAGCAGTTCTTC. Its protein product is CASSQTAPNQEQFF.

CDR3 DNA: TGTGCCCCCTGCCAAGGGGTCAATCAGCCCCAGCATTTT. It yields the protein CAPCQGVNQPQHF. This rearrangement joins TRBV10-3 to TRBJ1-5, with a weak D call TRBD1 (5 bases). In germline, CDR1 is ENHRY, CDR2 SYGVKD. The V end was cut by 11 bases, the J end by 3 bases, with 14 bases between. This CDR3 region has 13 residues.

The rearrangement links TRBV28 to TRBJ1-2, with 10 bases matching TRBD1. Germline V lookup: CDR1 MDHEN, CDR2 SYDVKM. The CDR3 length is 17 residues. V was clipped by 5 bases and J by 1 base; unmatched bases: 10. CDR3 sequence: CASSGSGTGAFNYGYTF. CDR3 sequence (DNA): TGTGCCAGCAGTGGATCCGGGACAGGGGCCTTTAACTATGGCTACACCTTC.

There are a few counts of this clone. This sequence joins TRBV27 and TRBJ1-3, with D perhaps TRBD1 (5 bases). V lost 6 bases, J lost 0 bases, and 12 bases lay in between. Germline V gene lookup returns CDR1 MNHEY and CDR2 SMNVEV (reference sequence). This CDR3 comprises 15 residues. The CDR3 DNA reads TGTGCCAGCAGGCCGGGGCAGAGCTCTGGAAACACCATATATTTT. Residues: CASRPGQSSGNTIYF.

The chain uses TRBV24-1 and TRBJ2-3; D unresolved. Per germline, CDR1 KGHDR and CDR2 SFDVKD. CDR3 length equals 16 residues. V was shortened by 5 bases and J by 0 bases, with 14 bases between the two germline ends. The CDR3: CATSGKRSSSTDTQYF. CDR3 bases: TGTGCCACCAGTGGGAAAAGGAGTTCTAGCACAGATACGCAGTATTTT.

The gene calls are TRBV5-4 and TRBJ1-1; 7 nucleotides line up with TRBD1. Germline V gene sequence: CDR1 SGHNT, CDR2 YYREEE (reference sequence). The CDR3 has 13 amino acids. V gave up 0 bases and J gave up 7 bases; unmatched junction bases: 3. This chain's CDR3 is CASSLGQGHEAFF. Written as DNA, the CDR3 is TGTGCCAGCAGCTTGGGACAGGGACATGAAGCTTTCTTT.

The J gene is TRBJ1-1, the V gene TRBV13; 10 positions match TRBD1. Trimming cost V 5 bases and J 5 bases; bases outside gene matches: 8. This CDR3 spans 15 amino acids. Germline lookup yields CDR1 PRHDT and CDR2 FYEKMQ (reference sequence). The CDR3 coding sequence is TGTGCCAGCAGCCCCGGGACAGGGGTGAGGACTGAAGCTTTCTTT. Protein product: CASSPGTGVRTEAFF.

V is TRBV6-5 and J is TRBJ2-1, with 9 bases fitting TRBD2. Per the germline V gene, CDR1 is MNHEY and CDR2 is SVGAGI. The CDR3 contains 14 residues. V shed 6 bases and J 8 bases; nucleotides not matched to a gene: 8. The CDR3 bases are TGTGCCAGCAGGTTCGGGACTAGCCGAGATGAGCAGTTCTTC. Translated: CASRFGTSRDEQFF.

The chain carries TRBV7-2 and TRBJ2-2, with 13 bases matching TRBD2. Germline V gene data show CDR1 as SGHTA and CDR2 as FQGNSA. Trimming at V came to 3 bases and at J to 3 bases, leaving 4 bases not matched to a gene. The CDR3 totals 17 residues. CDR3 sequence (DNA): TGTGCCAGCAGCTTGGGACTAGCGGGATTTGACACCGGGGAGCTGTTTTTT. It codes for CASSLGLAGFDTGELFF. Filled out from reference TRBV7-2 and TRBJ2-2, the complete variable domain reads GAGVSQSPSNKVTEKGKDVELRCDPISGHTALYWYRQSLGQGLEFLIYFQGNSAPDKSGLPSDRFSAERTGGSVSTLTIQRTQQEDSAVYLCASSLGLAGFDTGELFFGEGSRLTVL.

This clone was counted once. The V gene is TRBV5-5, the J gene TRBJ1-1, with D maybe TRBD1 (6 bases). This CDR3 spans 13 amino acids. Deletions cut 5 bases from V and 6 bases from J, with 14 bases between. Germline V CDR1 and CDR2: SGHKS, YYEKEE (reference sequence). The CDR3 bases are TGTGCCAGCAGACCCGTTGGGGGCGCTGAAGCTTTCTTT. It is translated as CASRPVGGAEAFF.

The chain couples TRBV14 to TRBJ2-7; D ambiguous. Trimming took 4 bases from V and 6 from J, leaving 13 bases between them. CDR1 SGHDN and CDR2 FVKESK come from the germline V gene. The CDR3 covers 13 residues. As DNA, the CDR3 is TGTGCCAGCAGCCTCACGGTTACGGGCGAGCAGTACTTC. As protein: CASSLTVTGEQYF.

The chain joins TRBV3-1 (or the pseudogene TRBV3-2) to TRBJ2-3; no definite D call. CDR1 is LGHDT and CDR2 is YNNKEL in the germline V gene (reference sequence). This CDR3 contains 15 residues. V lost 0 bases to trimming and J lost 4 bases, with 11 bases between them. CDR3 loop: CASSQERLLPDTQYF. The DNA of the CDR3 is TGTGCCAGCAGCCAAGAGAGACTCCTGCCAGATACGCAGTATTTT.

V usage is TRBV27 and J usage is TRBJ1-1; D is unresolved. Germline CDR1 reads MNHEY; CDR2 reads SMNVEV (reference sequence). The CDR3 is 13 amino acids. The V gene lost 5 bases and the J gene lost 0 bases, with 7 bases spanning the gap. CDR3: CASSVHMNTEAFF. The CDR3 region has the DNA TGTGCCAGCAGTGTACATATGAACACTGAAGCTTTCTTT.

This rearrangement joins TRBV6-6 to TRBJ1-6, with D tentatively TRBD1 (6 bases). Germline V gives CDR1 MNHNY, CDR2 SVGAGI (reference sequence). The CDR3 runs to 14 residues. Trimming took 4 bases from V and 8 from J, leaving 12 bases between them. The CDR3: CASSFRDTDSPLHF. The CDR3 DNA follows: TGTGCCAGCAGTTTTCGGGACACGGATTCACCCCTCCACTTT.

V and J are TRBV5-1 and TRBJ1-6; 8 nucleotides line up with TRBD1. There are 15 residues in the CDR3. Germline V gives CDR1 SGHRS, CDR2 YFSETQ. With 0 bases clipped from V and 10 bases from J, the junction kept 6 bases outside the gene matches. The CDR3 is CASSLGQGLGSPLHF. CDR3 in DNA: TGCGCCAGCAGCTTGGGACAGGGGTTGGGGTCACCCCTCCACTTT.